This TCR beta chain was recorded in a study of T cell responses to AZD1222 COVID-19 vaccine. Comments on this clone: Its target is unknown.

Between the trimmed V and J ends, which lost 4 bases and 3 bases, there was a span of 13 bases. This CDR3 contains 15 residues. The germline V gene has CDR1 KGHSH and CDR2 LQKENI. Study-level results: Females made up more of the donors, who were largely white British, and clonal diversity may have come out too low. Targeting of unmutated variant regions was reportedly seen in nearly half of spike-specific TCRs. Baseline antibody screening turned up just a handful of seropositive AZD1222 recipients.

Second-dose timings of about 4 or about 12 weeks were pooled. Produced via immunoSEQ multiplex PCR; TCRdb's table is partial and in-frame only. The sample shows roughly 120,000 clones, under 95% of them seen only once. The chain employs TRBV18 and TRBJ1-5; D possibly corresponds to TRBD1 (6 bases). The sample consisted of peripheral blood, taken 28 days after the second AZD1222 dose. This receptor was taken from an adult who received the AZD1222 COVID-19 vaccine. The CDR3 here is CASSLSGGPNQPQHF. The DNA for the CDR3 is TGTGCCAGCTCACTATCTGGGGGGCCCAATCAGCCCCAGCATTTT. Supplemented by reference TRBV18 and TRBJ1-5, the full variable domain reads NAGVMQNPRHLVRRRGQEARLRCSPMKGHSHVYWYRQLPEEGLKFMVYLQKENIIDESGMPKERFSAEFPKEGPSILRIQQVVRGDSAAYFCASSLSGGPNQPQHFGDGTRLSIL.